The 22 T cell receptor beta chains below were found in one sample sequenced in a study of T cell clones after liver transplantation. Data came from immunoSEQ multiplex PCR; TCRdb stores just in-frame clones and leaves some out. The sample carries roughly 100,000 clones, around 80% recorded once. The sample was CD4+ T cells from blood, taken approximately 45 months after liver transplant. Receptor source: a human patient who received a liver transplant. Some T cells may possibly be graft donor cells.

The rearrangement links TRBV9 to TRBJ2-5; TRBD1 matches at 7 bases. The CDR3 runs to 14 residues. Germline trimming cut 4 bases from V and 2 bases from J; bases unmatched to any gene: 5. Germline V lookup: CDR1 SGDLS, CDR2 YYNGEE. The DNA for the CDR3 is TGTGCCAGCAGCCCCGGACAGGCACAAGAGACCCAGTACTTC. Residues: CASSPGQAQETQYF.

J is TRBJ1-2 and V is TRBV5-4; no reliable D call. The CDR3 is 14 residues long. The V end lost 3 bases, the J end lost 5 bases, and 14 bases lay between the germline ends. Germline V gives CDR1 SGHNT, CDR2 YYREEE (reference sequence). The CDR3 loop reads CASSSSPTPYGYTF. The CDR3 DNA reads as TGTGCCAGCAGCTCGTCTCCTACGCCTTATGGCTACACCTTC.

The V and J genes are TRBV5-1 and TRBJ2-2, with 7 bases fitting TRBD1. CDR1 and CDR2 from the germline V gene are SGHRS and YFSETQ. The CDR3 consists of 15 residues. V lost 3 bases and J lost 1; bases outside the gene matches: 3. For the CDR3, the DNA is TGCGCCAGCAGCTCCAGGGGGAGGAACACCGGGGAGCTGTTTTTT. Encoded protein: CASSSRGRNTGELFF.

This chain links TRBV6-5 with TRBJ2-7; TRBD1 matches at 7 bases. The CDR3 has 13 residues. V trimming: 10 bases; J trimming: 2 bases; junction bases outside the gene matches: 8. Germline V gene sequence: CDR1 MNHEY, CDR2 SVGAGI. CDR3 in DNA: TGTGCCACCCGGGACAGCCTGACCTACGAGCAGTACTTC. As protein: CATRDSLTYEQYF.

The chain employs TRBV7-3 and TRBJ2-3; D possibly corresponds to TRBD1 (6 bases). CDR1 is SGHTA, CDR2 FQGTGA, per germline. Trimming left V 3 bases short and J 4 bases short, with 14 bases between. The CDR3 is 15 residues long. CDR3 sequence (DNA): TGTGCCAGCAGCTTGACAGGAGCCCCCTCAGATACGCAGTATTTT. Translated, it gives CASSLTGAPSDTQYF.

V usage is TRBV19 and J usage is TRBJ1-6; 8 nucleotides match TRBD1. Germline CDR1 reads LNHDA; CDR2 reads SQIVND (reference sequence). V gave up 6 bases and J gave up 10 bases; unmatched junction bases: 11. The CDR3 covers 15 residues. In DNA, the CDR3 is TGTGCCAGTAGCGCACAGGGGACAGGAAGCTCACCCCTCCACTTT. Translating it yields CASSAQGTGSSPLHF.

This clone was counted between two and nine times. The rearrangement joins TRBV19 to TRBJ1-2; 7 nucleotides line up with TRBD1. CDR1 LNHDA and CDR2 SQIVND come from the germline V gene (reference sequence). The CDR3 covers 15 residues. V was clipped by 6 bases and J by 4 bases; unmatched bases: 11. CDR3 region: CASREEGATLYGYTF. CDR3 nucleotides: TGTGCCAGTAGAGAGGAGGGGGCCACCCTCTATGGCTACACCTTC.

This sequence joins TRBV7-2 and TRBJ2-1; D possibly uses TRBD1 or TRBD2 (5 bases each). The germline CDR1 and CDR2 sequences are SGHTA and FQGNSA. The CDR3 has 16 amino acids. V dropped 5 bases and J dropped 2 bases, with 16 bases sitting between them. The CDR3 DNA sequence: TGTGCCAGCAGCCGCGAGGGGACCCGTACCTACAATGAGCAGTTCTTC. As protein: CASSREGTRTYNEQFF.

The genes are TRBV10-3 and TRBJ2-7; possibly TRBD1 for D (6 bases). CDR3 length equals 13 residues. V lost 8 bases and J 2 bases, leaving 13 bases between the germline ends. Looked up from germline, CDR1 is ENHRY and CDR2 is SYGVKD. The CDR3 loop is CAIRAPGAYEQYF. DNA of the CDR3: TGTGCCATCCGAGCGCCAGGGGCCTACGAGCAGTACTTC.

This clone was detected only once. This chain connects TRBV28 to TRBJ2-7; no reliable D call. The CDR3 extends over 13 amino acids. Germline CDR1 reads MDHEN; CDR2 reads SYDVKM. The V end lost 7 bases, the J end lost 4 bases, and 14 bases lay between the germline ends. The CDR3 bases are TGTGCCAGCACCAAACAAGAAGGTTACGAGCAGTACTTC. Protein product: CASTKQEGYEQYF.

The chain combines TRBV5-8 with TRBJ2-1; 7 bases are a match to TRBD2. There are 14 residues in the CDR3. Germline loops: CDR1 SGHTS, CDR2 YDEGEE. V was pared by 6 bases and J by 2 bases, with 5 bases of the junction left unmatched. DNA of the CDR3: TGTGCCAGCAAGGCTAGCGGCCCCTACAATGAGCAGTTCTTC. Protein: CASKASGPYNEQFF. Full variable domain (remainder filled in from reference TRBV5-8 and TRBJ2-1): EAGVTQSPTHLIKTRGQQATLRCSPISGHTSVYWYQQALGLGLQFLLWYDEGEERNRGNFPPRFSGRQFPNYSSELNVNALELEDSALYLCASKASGPYNEQFFGPGTRLTVL.

The chain carries TRBV19 and TRBJ1-1; D remains unclear. V lost 3 bases and J lost 0, with 8 bases in between. This CDR3 has 14 amino acids. Germline CDR1 is LNHDA and CDR2 is SQIVND (reference sequence). The CDR3 loop is CASSIALLNTEAFF. CDR3 nucleotide sequence: TGTGCCAGTAGTATCGCGTTGTTGAACACTGAAGCTTTCTTT. Based on the CDR3 plus reference TRBV19 and TRBJ1-1, the full variable domain is DGGITQSPKYLFRKEGQNVTLSCEQNLNHDAMYWYRQDPGQGLRLIYYSQIVNDFQKGDIAEGYSVSREKKESFPLTVTSAQKNPTAFYLCASSIALLNTEAFFGQGTRLTVV.

This sequence joins TRBV7-8 and TRBJ2-5, with D possibly being TRBD2 (6 bases). Trimming took off 2 bases at V and 7 bases at J, with 17 bases between the two ends. From germline, CDR1 is SGHVS and CDR2 FQNEAQ. This CDR3 spans 15 amino acids. The CDR3 is CASSLIRRADGTQYF. DNA of the CDR3: TGTGCCAGCAGCTTAATTAGGAGGGCGGATGGGACCCAGTACTTC.

The chain joins TRBV5-1 to TRBJ2-1; 12 bases fit TRBD2. This CDR3 is 16 amino acids long. With 4 bases clipped from V and 7 bases from J, the junction kept 9 bases outside the gene matches. The germline V gene encodes CDR1 SGHRS and CDR2 YFSETQ. In nucleotides, the CDR3 is TGCGCCAGCAGCCCATTGACTAGCGGGAGAACGAATGAGCAGTTCTTC. This codes for CASSPLTSGRTNEQFF.

The J gene is TRBJ1-5, the V gene TRBV28; D remains ambiguous. The germline V gene encodes CDR1 MDHEN and CDR2 SYDVKM. CDR3 length: 12 residues. V was pared by 6 bases and J by 6 bases, with 9 bases between. The CDR3 spells CASRYPGQPQHF. Here the CDR3 DNA reads TGTGCCAGCAGATACCCGGGTCAGCCCCAGCATTTT.

CDR3: CASSYQAGTLVYNSPLHF. CDR3 nucleotides: TGTGCCAGCAGCTACCAAGCCGGGACATTGGTCTATAATTCACCCCTCCACTTT. V gene TRBV7-2 combines with J gene TRBJ1-6; tentative D call: TRBD1 (6 bases). Germline V gene data show CDR1 as SGHTA and CDR2 as FQGNSA. V dropped 4 bases and J dropped 3 bases, with 19 bases sitting between them. The CDR3 length is 18 residues.

The CDR3 region has the DNA TGCGCCAGCAGCTCGGGACAGGGGGCCAGGGAGCAGTACTTC. Encoded protein: CASSSGQGAREQYF. This chain joins TRBV5-1 and TRBJ2-7, with 12 positions matching TRBD1. There are 14 residues in the CDR3. The J segment lost 7 bases and the V segment lost 3 bases, leaving 5 bases of the junction unmatched. Germline CDR1 SGHRS, CDR2 YFSETQ.

The chain carries TRBV10-3 and TRBJ1-1, with a tentative D call TRBD1 (5 bases). The germline V gene encodes CDR1 ENHRY and CDR2 SYGVKD. V gave up 0 bases and J gave up 5 bases, with 13 bases separating them. The CDR3 sequence is 15 residues long. The CDR3 nucleotides are TGTGCCATCAGTGAGTCTTCTTCCGGGGGGACTGAAGCTTTCTTT. It yields the protein CAISESSSGGTEAFF.

The chain joins TRBV7-9 to TRBJ1-1; D perhaps matches TRBD1 (6 bases). This CDR3 comprises 14 residues. V was pared by 3 bases and J by 6 bases, with 14 bases between. Germline-derived CDR1 and CDR2 are SEHNR and FQNEAQ (reference sequence). The DNA for the CDR3 is TGTGCCAGCAGCTTCGGGAACAGGGAGGCTGAAGCTTTCTTT. This encodes CASSFGNREAEAFF.

The CDR3 sequence: CASSLPGTRSTDTQYF. The CDR3 region has the DNA TGTGCCAGCAGCTTGCCCGGGACTAGAAGCACAGATACGCAGTATTTT. This chain joins TRBV5-4 and TRBJ2-3; 8 nucleotides align to TRBD2. The junction had 4 bases not matched to a gene; V was cut back by 1 base and J by 0 bases. Germline loops: CDR1 SGHNT, CDR2 YYREEE (reference sequence). CDR3 length: 16 residues. The full variable domain, completed using reference TRBV5-4 and TRBJ2-3, is ETGVTQSPTHLIKTRGQQVTLRCSSQSGHNTVSWYQQALGQGPQFIFQYYREEENGRGNFPPRFSGLQFPNYSSELNVNALELDDSALYLCASSLPGTRSTDTQYFGPGTRLTVL.

The chain uses TRBV19 and TRBJ2-2; TRBD1 aligns across 11 bases. This CDR3 region has 14 residues. Germline V gives CDR1 LNHDA, CDR2 SQIVND (reference sequence). Trimming removed 7 bases from V and 5 bases from J; junction bases left unmatched: 3. The CDR3 region has the DNA TGTGCCAGTATGGGGACAGGGGGGACCGGGGAGCTGTTTTTT. Its translation: CASMGTGGTGELFF.

This clone has only one observation. V gene TRBV15 combines with J gene TRBJ2-1; no clear D gene. Germline values: CDR1 LNHNV, CDR2 YYDKDF (reference sequence). The CDR3 spans 17 residues. The germline V and J ends were trimmed by 3 bases and 5 bases, with 20 bases remaining between them. CDR3 protein: CATSSWTARPLDNEQFF. The DNA of the CDR3 is TGTGCCACCAGCAGCTGGACGGCTCGGCCGCTAGACAATGAGCAGTTCTTC.